Described below is a single T cell receptor beta chain sequence and its context. Its matching antigen is unknown. Sequencing used immunoSEQ multiplex PCR; TCRdb keeps in-frame clones, though not all of them. This sample has around 140,000 clones; 92% occur once, and the top ten carry less than 3.5%. This sample is drawn from a study of T cell responses to AZD1222 COVID-19 vaccine. Study-wide results and caveats: Dominant CD4 TCR responses targeted spike regions 160-218 and 743-854.

Sequenced here: peripheral blood, sampled 28 days after the second AZD1222 dose. This receptor was taken from an adult who received the AZD1222 COVID-19 vaccine.

The CDR3 DNA reads TGCGCCAGCAGCCAAAATAGCAATCAGCCCCAGCATTTT. Translated, it gives CASSQNSNQPQHF. The gene calls are TRBV10-2 and TRBJ1-5, with no clear D. Between the trimmed V and J ends, which lost 6 bases and 0 bases, there was a span of 6 bases. Germline V gene data show CDR1 as WSHSY and CDR2 as SAAADI. This CDR3 has 13 amino acids.